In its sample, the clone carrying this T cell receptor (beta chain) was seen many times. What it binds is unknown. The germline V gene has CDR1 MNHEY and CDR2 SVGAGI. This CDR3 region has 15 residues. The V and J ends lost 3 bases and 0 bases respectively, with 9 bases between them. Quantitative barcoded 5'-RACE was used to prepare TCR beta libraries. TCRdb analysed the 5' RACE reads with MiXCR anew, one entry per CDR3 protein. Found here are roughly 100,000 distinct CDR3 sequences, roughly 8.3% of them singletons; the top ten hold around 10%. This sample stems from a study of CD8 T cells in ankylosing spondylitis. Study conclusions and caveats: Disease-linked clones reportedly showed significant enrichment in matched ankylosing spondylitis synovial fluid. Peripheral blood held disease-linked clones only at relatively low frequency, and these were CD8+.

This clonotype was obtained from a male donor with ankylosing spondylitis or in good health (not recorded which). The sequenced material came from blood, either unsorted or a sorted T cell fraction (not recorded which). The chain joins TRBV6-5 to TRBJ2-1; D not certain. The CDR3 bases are TGTGCCAGCAGTTATGGCGGAAGCTCCTACAATGAGCAGTTCTTC. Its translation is CASSYGGSSYNEQFF.